The sequence of this T cell receptor beta chain was determined in a study of control samples from healthy donors and cancer patients. Between the trimmed V and J ends, which lost 3 bases and 8 bases, there was a span of 14 bases. The CDR3 runs to 14 residues. Germline lookup yields CDR1 LGHDT and CDR2 YNNKEL (reference sequence). Assay used: immunoSEQ multiplex PCR; TCRdb lists only in-frame clones, some missing. This sample has roughly 190,000 clones, with roughly nine tenths found just once. The TCR was taken from a man aged 30 to 45 in good health. The sample taken for sequencing was blood. The genes are TRBV3-1 (or the pseudogene TRBV3-2) and TRBJ2-1; D is ambiguous. The CDR3 nucleotides are TGTGCCAGCAGCCATCCCTCCCCGCGTGATGAGCAGTTCTTC. Its translation: CASSHPSPRDEQFF.